These 24 T cell receptor beta chains came from one sample sequenced in a study of glioma-infiltrating T cells after dendritic cell vaccination. Repertoires were generated with immunoSEQ multiplex PCR, while TCRdb's copy carries only in-frame clones and drops some. This sample carries about 95,000 clones, under 90% of them seen once, and the ten largest clones take 2.5% to 3%. The specimen comprised blood, sampled before dendritic cell vaccination. The receptors were sampled from a human donor with glioblastoma.

The V and J genes are TRBV6-5 and TRBJ2-3, with D perhaps TRBD1 (5 bases). CDR1 MNHEY and CDR2 SVGAGI come from the germline V gene. The CDR3 spans 13 residues. With 5 bases removed from V and 4 bases from J, the gap between germline ends came to 10 bases. CDR3 bases: TGTGCCAGCAGTCCAGGGTACCCAGATACGCAGTATTTT. This sequence encodes CASSPGYPDTQYF.

The chain has TRBV4-1 and TRBJ2-1, with D possibly being TRBD2 (7 bases). Germline loops: CDR1 MGHRA, CDR2 YSYEKL. The CDR3 sequence is 16 residues long. V dropped 0 bases and J dropped 2 bases, with 11 bases sitting between them. CDR3: CASSQERGTTYNEQFF. The CDR3 DNA sequence: TGCGCCAGCAGCCAAGAGCGGGGGACAACCTACAATGAGCAGTTCTTC.

The chain employs TRBV19 and TRBJ1-1; 7 nucleotides agree with TRBD1. This CDR3 is built from 14 residues. The germline CDR1 and CDR2 sequences are LNHDA and SQIVND (reference sequence). V lost 6 bases and J lost 6; bases outside the gene matches: 10. The CDR3 DNA reads as TGTGCCAGTAGCCTCTACAGGGGTGGGGCTGAAGCTTTCTTT. Its protein product is CASSLYRGGAEAFF.

The chain uses TRBV5-6 and TRBJ1-1; D remains unclear. This CDR3 is 14 amino acids long. Trimming cost V 4 bases and J 4 bases, with 14 bases left between them. The V gene's germline CDR1 is SGHDT and CDR2 YYEEEE. The CDR3 nucleotides are TGTGCCAGCAGCCCCGATACGACGGGCACTGAAGCTTTCTTT. This gives the protein CASSPDTTGTEAFF. Variable domain in full (rest from reference TRBV5-6 and TRBJ1-1): DAGVTQSPTHLIKTRGQQVTLRCSPKSGHDTVSWYQQALGQGPQFIFQYYEEEERQRGNFPDRFSGHQFPNYSSELNVNALLLGDSALYLCASSPDTTGTEAFFGQGTRLTVV.

This clone was counted a few times. This chain uses TRBV7-9 with TRBJ2-3; TRBD2 matches at 15 bases. CDR1 and CDR2 (germline): SEHNR, FQNEAQ (reference sequence). The length of the CDR3 is 14 residues. Trimming at V came to 4 bases and at J to 9 bases, leaving 2 bases not matched to a gene. For the CDR3, the DNA is TGTGCCAGCAGCTCCGGACTAGCGGGAGGGACGCAGTATTTT. Amino acids: CASSSGLAGGTQYF.

This clone showed up just a few times. The J gene is TRBJ2-3, the V gene TRBV2, with TRBD1 matching over 9 bases. The ends lost 4 bases at V and 8 bases at J; junction bases unmatched: 10. This CDR3 is 15 amino acids long. Germline V gene lookup returns CDR1 SNHLY and CDR2 FYNNEI. This chain's CDR3 is CASSVGTGRQGTQYF. Written as DNA, the CDR3 is TGTGCCAGCAGTGTAGGGACAGGGAGGCAGGGTACGCAGTATTTT. The entire variable domain, with the rest obtained from reference TRBV2 and TRBJ2-3, is as follows: EPEVTQTPSHQVTQMGQEVILRCVPISNHLYFYWYRQILGQKVEFLVSFYNNEISEKSEIFDDQFSVERPDGSNFTLKIRSTKLEDSAMYFCASSVGTGRQGTQYFGPGTRLTVL.

Here the CDR3 DNA reads TGTGCCAGCAGTTTTGCAGGGGCCGGCTCTGGGGCCAACGTCCTGACTTTC. This codes for CASSFAGAGSGANVLTF. The chain recombines TRBV7-3 with TRBJ2-6; tentatively, D is TRBD1 (6 bases). V dropped 6 bases and J dropped 0 bases, with 15 bases sitting between them. The CDR3 runs to 17 residues. Germline CDR1 is SGHTA and CDR2 is FQGTGA.

The rearrangement links TRBV2 to TRBJ1-3, with D perhaps TRBD1 (5 bases). The CDR3 is 15 residues long. Per the germline V gene, CDR1 is SNHLY and CDR2 is FYNNEI. Trimming pared 4 bases from V and 1 base from J, leaving 11 bases between. As DNA, the CDR3 is TGTGCCAGCAGTGCAGGGTGGGGATCTGGAAACACCATATATTTT. It is translated as CASSAGWGSGNTIYF. The full variable domain, in which reference TRBV2 and TRBJ1-3 provide the parts outside the CDR3, is EPEVTQTPSHQVTQMGQEVILRCVPISNHLYFYWYRQILGQKVEFLVSFYNNEISEKSEIFDDQFSVERPDGSNFTLKIRSTKLEDSAMYFCASSAGWGSGNTIYFGEGSWLTVV.

This clone was recorded a few times. The gene calls are TRBV19 and TRBJ1-4; 7 positions match TRBD1. Germline V CDR1 and CDR2: LNHDA, SQIVND (reference sequence). With V trimmed by 5 bases and J by 1 base, 10 bases remained unmatched. This CDR3 has 17 amino acids. CDR3 sequence: CASSFDRAGRTNEKLFF. CDR3 DNA: TGTGCCAGTAGTTTCGACAGGGCGGGGAGAACTAATGAAAAACTGTTTTTT.

The chain is built from TRBV6-5 and TRBJ1-1; a possible D gene is TRBD1 (6 bases). Trimming left V 2 bases short and J 5 bases short, with 9 bases between. This CDR3 has 13 amino acids. Germline V gene sequence: CDR1 MNHEY, CDR2 SVGAGI. CDR3 sequence (DNA): TGTGCCAGCAGTTACAACAGGGAGACTGAAGCTTTCTTT. Translated: CASSYNRETEAFF.

The V call is TRBV25-1, the J call TRBJ1-4; the D is unclear. Germline V gives CDR1 MGHDK, CDR2 SYGVNS. This CDR3 comprises 14 residues. With 6 bases removed from V and 7 bases from J, the gap between germline ends came to 15 bases. DNA for the CDR3: TGTGCCAGCAGGTCGACAATACCCCCTGAAAAACTGTTTTTT. Translated: CASRSTIPPEKLFF.

V gene TRBV7-9 combines with J gene TRBJ1-3; possibly TRBD1 for D (5 bases). The germline V gene encodes CDR1 SEHNR and CDR2 FQNEAQ (reference sequence). This CDR3 has 17 residues. With 4 bases removed from V and 0 bases from J, the gap between germline ends came to 16 bases. CDR3 region: CASSSFSFRDSGNTIYF. DNA for the CDR3: TGTGCCAGCAGCTCCTTCTCCTTCAGGGACTCTGGAAACACCATATATTTT.

The chain has TRBV11-1 and TRBJ1-2; D unresolved. The length of the CDR3 is 12 residues. Trimming took 3 bases from V and 4 from J, leaving 6 bases between them. Germline V CDR1 and CDR2: SGHAT, FQDESV (reference sequence). This CDR3 is CASSFAGYGYTF. DNA of the CDR3: TGTGCCAGCAGCTTTGCGGGCTATGGCTACACCTTC.

The chain uses TRBV7-9 and TRBJ1-2; tentative D call: TRBD1 (6 bases). V shed 5 bases and J shed 1 base, with 14 bases lying between them. Germline-derived CDR1 and CDR2 are SEHNR and FQNEAQ (reference sequence). The CDR3 totals 15 residues. CDR3 coding DNA: TGTGCCAGCAGCCATTGGACAGCGTATAACTATGGCTACACCTTC. It codes for CASSHWTAYNYGYTF.

The V gene is TRBV7-2, the J gene TRBJ2-1, with TRBD2 matching 8 bases. The ends lost 5 bases at V and 0 bases at J; junction bases unmatched: 3. This CDR3 is 15 amino acids long. CDR1 SGHTA and CDR2 FQGNSA come from the germline V gene. The CDR3 nucleotides are TGTGCCAGCAGCAGCGGGAGCGGCTCCTACAATGAGCAGTTCTTC. Protein sequence: CASSSGSGSYNEQFF.

The CDR3 nucleotides read TGTGCCAGCAGTCCGGGGGTCTACGAGCAGTACTTC. It specifies CASSPGVYEQYF. V gene TRBV6-6 combines with J gene TRBJ2-7, with D possibly TRBD2 on 6 matching bases. The CDR3 extends over 12 amino acids. Looked up from germline, CDR1 is MNHNY and CDR2 is SVGAGI (reference sequence). Trimming stripped 5 bases from V and 3 bases from J, with 8 bases between.

This sequence joins TRBV27 and TRBJ2-7; tentative D call: TRBD1 (6 bases). Between the trimmed V and J ends, which lost 8 bases and 5 bases, there was a span of 16 bases. The germline V gene has CDR1 MNHEY and CDR2 SMNVEV (reference sequence). The CDR3 totals 13 residues. CDR3 DNA: TGTGCCAGCGGCCGAACAGGGATCCACGAGCAGTACTTC. It translates to CASGRTGIHEQYF.

The chain is built from TRBV11-2 and TRBJ1-6, with D tentatively TRBD1 (5 bases). CDR3 length: 14 residues. In germline, CDR1 is SGHAT, CDR2 FQNNGV. V was trimmed by 1 base and J by 13 bases, leaving 14 bases between them. The CDR3: CASSLVADNRPLHF. DNA of the CDR3: TGTGCCAGCAGCTTAGTTGCGGACAATAGGCCCCTCCACTTT.

This CDR3 reads CASSLEGLAGLETQYF. The CDR3 coding sequence is TGTGCCAGCAGCTTAGAAGGACTAGCGGGACTCGAGACCCAGTACTTC. The V call is TRBV11-3, the J call TRBJ2-5; 12 bases match TRBD2. In germline, CDR1 is SGHNT, CDR2 YENEEA. The V segment lost 0 bases and the J segment 5 bases; nucleotides outside the gene matches: 4. This CDR3 contains 16 residues.

CDR3 nucleotide sequence: TGTGCCATCAGTGCGGACTCCCCTCCACCCTCTGGGGCCAACGTCCTGACTTTC. It encodes CAISADSPPPSGANVLTF. The rearrangement joins TRBV10-3 to TRBJ2-6, with D tentatively TRBD2 (5 bases). Trimming shortened V by 4 bases and J by 0 bases, and 16 bases separated the two germline ends. The CDR3 is 18 amino acids. Germline values: CDR1 ENHRY, CDR2 SYGVKD.

This chain joins TRBV5-4 and TRBJ2-2, with D perhaps matching TRBD1 (5 bases). The CDR3 loop spans 14 amino acids. V lost 4 bases, J lost 6 bases, and 13 bases lay in between. Germline V CDR1 and CDR2: SGHNT, YYREEE (reference sequence). CDR3 sequence (DNA): TGTGCCAGCAGCCTGAGGCAGGGCGCCGGGGAGCTGTTTTTT. This sequence encodes CASSLRQGAGELFF.

The chain joins TRBV5-1 to TRBJ1-1; maybe TRBD1 (6 bases). The V gene's germline CDR1 is SGHRS and CDR2 YFSETQ. The CDR3 is 15 amino acids. V lost 2 bases and J lost 7, with 18 bases in between. The CDR3 nucleotides read TGCGCCAGCAGCTTACAAGGACAGAGGGCGGATGAAGCTTTCTTT. Translation: CASSLQGQRADEAFF.

The V gene is TRBV12-5, the J gene TRBJ1-5; TRBD1 is a possible D gene (5 bases). The V end lost 5 bases, the J end lost 0 bases, and 17 bases lay between the germline ends. The CDR3 covers 17 residues. Germline CDR1 LGHNT, CDR2 FRNRAP. This chain's CDR3 is CASGPPRGDFSNQPQHF. CDR3 sequence (DNA): TGTGCTAGTGGTCCTCCGCGAGGGGACTTTAGCAATCAGCCCCAGCATTTT.

V and J are TRBV28 and TRBJ2-1; 14 bases fit TRBD2. V lost 6 bases to trimming and J lost 8 bases; unmatched junction nucleotides: 12. There are 17 residues in the CDR3. CDR1 is MDHEN and CDR2 is SYDVKM in the germline V gene. The CDR3 bases are TGTGCCAGCAGCTCTTATACCGGGACTAGCGGGAGCCATGAGCAGTTCTTC. The encoded protein is CASSSYTGTSGSHEQFF. The variable domain in full, with the rest retrieved from reference TRBV28 and TRBJ2-1, is DVKVTQSSRYLVKRTGEKVFLECVQDMDHENMFWYRQDPGLGLRLIYFSYDVKMKEKGDIPEGYSVSREKKERFSLILESASTNQTSMYLCASSSYTGTSGSHEQFFGPGTRLTVL.